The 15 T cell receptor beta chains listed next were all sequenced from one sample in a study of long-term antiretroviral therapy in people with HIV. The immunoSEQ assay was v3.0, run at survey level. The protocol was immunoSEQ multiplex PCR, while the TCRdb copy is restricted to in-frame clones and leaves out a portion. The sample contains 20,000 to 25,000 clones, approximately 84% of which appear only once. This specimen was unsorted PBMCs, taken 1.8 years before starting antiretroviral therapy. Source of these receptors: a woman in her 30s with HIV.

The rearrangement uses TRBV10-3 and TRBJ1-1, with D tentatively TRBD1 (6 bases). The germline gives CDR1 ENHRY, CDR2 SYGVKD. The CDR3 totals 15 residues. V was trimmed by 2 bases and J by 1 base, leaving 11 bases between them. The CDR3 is CAISETGQRNTEAFF. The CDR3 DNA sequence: TGTGCCATCAGTGAGACAGGACAGAGGAACACTGAAGCTTTCTTT.

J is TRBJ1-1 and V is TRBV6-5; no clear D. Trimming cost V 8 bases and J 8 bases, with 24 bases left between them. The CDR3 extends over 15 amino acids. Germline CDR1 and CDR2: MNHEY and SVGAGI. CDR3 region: CASHTLTPSMGEAFF. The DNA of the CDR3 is TGTGCCAGCCACACTCTAACACCATCGATGGGGGAAGCTTTCTTT.

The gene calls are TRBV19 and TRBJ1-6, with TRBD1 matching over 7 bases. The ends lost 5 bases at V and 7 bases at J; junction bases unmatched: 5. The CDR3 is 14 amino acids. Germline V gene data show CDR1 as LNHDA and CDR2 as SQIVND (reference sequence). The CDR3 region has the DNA TGTGCCAGTAGTGCCGCGACAGGGAATTCACCCCTCCACTTT. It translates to CASSAATGNSPLHF.

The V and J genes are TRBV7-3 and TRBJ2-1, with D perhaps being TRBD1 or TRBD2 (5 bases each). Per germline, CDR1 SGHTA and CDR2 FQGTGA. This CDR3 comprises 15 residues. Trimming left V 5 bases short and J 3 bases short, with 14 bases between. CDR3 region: CASSPRVGGYNEQFF. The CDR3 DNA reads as TGTGCCAGCAGCCCCCGTGTTGGGGGCTACAATGAGCAGTTCTTC.

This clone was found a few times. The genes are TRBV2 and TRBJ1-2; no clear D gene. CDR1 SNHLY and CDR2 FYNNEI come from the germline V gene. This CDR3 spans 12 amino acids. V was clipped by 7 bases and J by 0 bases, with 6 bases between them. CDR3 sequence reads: CASITANYGYTF. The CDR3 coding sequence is TGTGCCAGCATAACCGCTAACTATGGCTACACCTTC.

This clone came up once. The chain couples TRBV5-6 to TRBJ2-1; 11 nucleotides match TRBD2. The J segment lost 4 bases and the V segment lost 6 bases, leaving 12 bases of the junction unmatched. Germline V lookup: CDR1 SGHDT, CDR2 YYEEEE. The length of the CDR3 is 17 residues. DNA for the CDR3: TGTGCCAGCACCCCGCGGCTACTAGCGGGGGAATACAATGAGCAGTTCTTC. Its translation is CASTPRLLAGEYNEQFF.

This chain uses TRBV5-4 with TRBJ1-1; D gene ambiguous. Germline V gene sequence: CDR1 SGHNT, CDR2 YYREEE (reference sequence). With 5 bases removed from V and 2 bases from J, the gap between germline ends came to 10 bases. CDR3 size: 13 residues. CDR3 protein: CASRRETNTEAFF. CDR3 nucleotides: TGTGCCAGCAGGAGGGAAACCAACACTGAAGCTTTCTTT.

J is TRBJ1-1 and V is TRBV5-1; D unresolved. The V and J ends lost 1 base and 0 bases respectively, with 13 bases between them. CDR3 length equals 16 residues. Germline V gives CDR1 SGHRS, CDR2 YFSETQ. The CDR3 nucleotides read TGCGCCAGCAGCTTGAGACCGAGCAGTATGAACACTGAAGCTTTCTTT. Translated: CASSLRPSSMNTEAFF. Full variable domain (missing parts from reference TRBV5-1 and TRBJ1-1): KAGVTQTPRYLIKTRGQQVTLSCSPISGHRSVSWYQQTPGQGLQFLFEYFSETQRNKGNFPGRFSGRQFSNSRSEMNVSTLELGDSALYLCASSLRPSSMNTEAFFGQGTRLTVV.

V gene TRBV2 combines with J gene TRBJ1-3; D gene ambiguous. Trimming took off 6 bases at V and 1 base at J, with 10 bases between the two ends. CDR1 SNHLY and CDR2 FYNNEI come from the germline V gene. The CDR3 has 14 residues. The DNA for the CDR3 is TGTGCCAGCAGGCCGGCCCTGTCTGGAAACACCATATATTTT. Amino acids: CASRPALSGNTIYF.

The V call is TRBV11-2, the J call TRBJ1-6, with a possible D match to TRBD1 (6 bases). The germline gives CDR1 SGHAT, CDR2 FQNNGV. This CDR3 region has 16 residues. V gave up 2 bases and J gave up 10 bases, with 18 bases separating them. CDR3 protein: CASSLPLGARVSPLHF. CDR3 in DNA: TGTGCCAGCAGCTTACCGTTGGGGGCGCGTGTCTCACCCCTCCACTTT.

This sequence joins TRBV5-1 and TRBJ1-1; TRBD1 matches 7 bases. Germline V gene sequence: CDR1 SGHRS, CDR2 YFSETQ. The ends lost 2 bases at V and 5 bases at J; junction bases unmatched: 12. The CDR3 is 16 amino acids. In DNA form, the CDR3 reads TGCGCCAGCAGCTTATCGGGAGGGGGCAGCAGGACTGAAGCTTTCTTT. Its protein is CASSLSGGGSRTEAFF.

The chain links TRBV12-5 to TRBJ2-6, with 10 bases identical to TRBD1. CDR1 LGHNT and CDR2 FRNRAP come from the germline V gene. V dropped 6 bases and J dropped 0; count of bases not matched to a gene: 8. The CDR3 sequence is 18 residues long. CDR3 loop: CASGDRDRGLSGANVLTF. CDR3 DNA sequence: TGTGCTAGTGGAGACCGGGACAGGGGACTCTCTGGGGCCAACGTCCTGACTTTC.

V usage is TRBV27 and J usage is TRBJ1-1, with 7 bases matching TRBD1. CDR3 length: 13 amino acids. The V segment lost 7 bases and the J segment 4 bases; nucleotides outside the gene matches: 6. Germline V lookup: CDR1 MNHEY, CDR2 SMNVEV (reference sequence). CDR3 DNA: TGTGCCAGCACCCAATACAGGGGCACTGAAGCTTTCTTT. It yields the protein CASTQYRGTEAFF.

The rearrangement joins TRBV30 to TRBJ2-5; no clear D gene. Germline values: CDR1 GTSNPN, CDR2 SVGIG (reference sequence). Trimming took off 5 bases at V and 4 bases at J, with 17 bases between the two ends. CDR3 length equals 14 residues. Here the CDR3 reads CAWGVGDRGETQYF. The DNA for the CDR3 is TGTGCCTGGGGGGTAGGTGACCGAGGAGAGACCCAGTACTTC.

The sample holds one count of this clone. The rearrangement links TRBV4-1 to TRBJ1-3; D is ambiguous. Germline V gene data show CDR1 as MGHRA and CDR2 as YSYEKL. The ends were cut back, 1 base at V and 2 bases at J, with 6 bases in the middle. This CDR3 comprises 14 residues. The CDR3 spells CASSQAGAGNTIYF. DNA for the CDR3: TGCGCCAGCAGCCAAGCTGGGGCTGGAAACACCATATATTTT.